The 9 T cell receptor beta chains presented below share a single source sample, sequenced in a study of blood T cell repertoires in COVID-19. Clones were sequenced by immunoSEQ multiplex PCR, and TCRdb holds only the in-frame ones, with some missing. The sample lists 65,000 to 75,000 clones, over 75% occurring once. The sequenced sample was peripheral blood. The receptors shown here come from a woman older than 75 with active or convalescent COVID-19.

This clone was observed a handful of times. This sequence joins TRBV3-1 (or the pseudogene TRBV3-2) and TRBJ1-2; D possibly corresponds to TRBD1 (5 bases). The CDR3 is 14 residues long. Germline V gene data show CDR1 as LGHDT and CDR2 as YNNKEL (reference sequence). V lost 1 base and J lost 4, with 10 bases in between. This CDR3 is CASSQGHQGYGYTF. CDR3 nucleotides: TGTGCCAGCAGCCAAGGACACCAGGGCTATGGCTACACCTTC.

The genes are TRBV30 and TRBJ2-1, with a possible D match to TRBD2 (7 bases). The V end was cut by 2 bases, the J end by 9 bases, with 17 bases between. This CDR3 region has 14 residues. From germline, CDR1 is GTSNPN and CDR2 SVGIG (reference sequence). CDR3 residues: CAWSQRGGPGEQFF. The DNA of the CDR3 is TGTGCCTGGAGTCAGAGGGGGGGGCCAGGTGAGCAGTTCTTC.

This clone was recorded a few times. CDR3 loop: CASSSAGFEADTQYF. CDR3 nucleotide sequence: TGCGCCAGCAGCTCTGCAGGGTTTGAGGCAGATACGCAGTATTTT. The V and J genes are TRBV4-3 and TRBJ2-3, with D tentatively TRBD1 (5 bases). The germline V gene encodes CDR1 LGHNA and CDR2 YSLEER. This CDR3 has 15 residues. V lost 5 bases and J lost 4, with 16 bases in between.

The chain links TRBV5-4 to TRBJ1-1, with D unclear. V was trimmed by 4 bases and J by 1 base, leaving 8 bases between them. From germline, CDR1 is SGHNT and CDR2 YYREEE (reference sequence). The CDR3 loop spans 13 amino acids. The CDR3 DNA reads as TGTGCCAGCAGCATCTACGGGAACACTGAAGCTTTCTTT. Its protein product is CASSIYGNTEAFF.

V usage is TRBV7-8 and J usage is TRBJ1-1; the D gene is possibly TRBD1 (6 bases). The germline V and J ends were trimmed by 6 bases and 1 base, with 9 bases remaining between them. This CDR3 has 13 residues. CDR1 and CDR2 (germline): SGHVS, FQNEAQ. This CDR3 reads CASSVDRNTEAFF. In nucleotides, the CDR3 is TGTGCCAGCAGTGTGGACAGGAACACTGAAGCTTTCTTT.

J is TRBJ2-1 and V is TRBV19, with D possibly being TRBD1 (7 bases). Trimming left V 5 bases short and J 7 bases short, with 9 bases between. Germline lookup yields CDR1 LNHDA and CDR2 SQIVND (reference sequence). This CDR3 region has 12 residues. The CDR3, as DNA: TGTGCCAGTAGTCCAGGGGGGAATGAGCAGTTCTTC. As protein: CASSPGGNEQFF.

This chain uses TRBV4-3 with TRBJ1-2; D is uncertain. CDR3 length: 18 amino acids. Germline V lookup: CDR1 LGHNA, CDR2 YSLEER. V gave up 1 base and J gave up 3 bases, with 21 bases separating them. CDR3 sequence reads: CASSQAFSSEGPYYGYTF. The CDR3, as DNA: TGCGCCAGCAGCCAAGCCTTCTCTTCAGAGGGCCCTTACTATGGCTACACCTTC.

This chain uses TRBV7-2 with TRBJ2-1; D gene uncertain. The CDR3 runs to 13 residues. V shed 1 base and J shed 9 bases, with 10 bases lying between them. Germline values: CDR1 SGHTA, CDR2 FQGNSA. The CDR3 sequence: CASSLEVGREQFF. In nucleotides, the CDR3 is TGTGCCAGCAGCTTAGAAGTGGGCCGTGAGCAGTTCTTC. The whole variable domain, remainder taken from reference TRBV7-2 and TRBJ2-1, is GAGVSQSPSNKVTEKGKDVELRCDPISGHTALYWYRQSLGQGLEFLIYFQGNSAPDKSGLPSDRFSAERTGGSVSTLTIQRTQQEDSAVYLCASSLEVGREQFFGPGTRLTVL.

Only one count was recorded for this clone. This chain links TRBV28 with TRBJ1-2; 12 nucleotides agree with TRBD1. Germline values: CDR1 MDHEN, CDR2 SYDVKM. CDR3 length: 17 residues. With V trimmed by 5 bases and J by 0 bases, 7 bases remained unmatched. The CDR3 nucleotides are TGTGCCAGCAGTCGCCCGGGACAGGGGGCCGCTAACTATGGCTACACCTTC. It yields the protein CASSRPGQGAANYGYTF.